A selection of T cell receptor beta chains follows, all from one sample in a study of blood T cells in healthy people across ages. TCRdb ran MiXCR on the 5' RACE reads and lists one entry per CDR3 protein. The sample contains 750,000 to 950,000 distinct CDR3 sequences, almost 30% of which appear only once. Separately, the same data were catalogued under a study of T cells of mothers and their children.

The specimen sequenced was blood. Every receptor here comes from a woman between 35 and 50 years old in good health. CDR3s include the opening cysteine and the closing phenylalanine or tryptophan. A D gene is named only where the DNA matches it firmly. The size entry is marked missing in some rows and otherwise reads once, few, many or a size class.

d_call	j_call	clone_size	v_call	cdr3_aa	cdr3_nt
-	TRBJ2-5	-	TRBV27	CASSPGRRQETQYF	TGTGCCAGCAGTCCAGGACGTCGGCAAGAGACCCAGTACTTC
-	TRBJ2-4	few	TRBV15	CASRPSGDKNIQYF	TGTGCCTCACGACCTTCGGGGGACAAAAACATTCAGTACTTC
-	TRBJ2-1	-	TRBV6-1	CASSLFPQGSSYNEQFF	TGTGCCAGCAGCCTCTTCCCGCAGGGGAGCTCCTACAATGAGCAGTTCTTC
TRBD1	TRBJ1-2	few	TRBV9	CASSEGQGIKGYTF	TGTGCCAGCAGCGAGGGACAGGGGATCAAGGGCTACACCTTC
-	TRBJ2-7	-	TRBV4-2	CASSQEAGGAMGEQYF	TGTGCCAGCAGCCAAGAAGCTGGGGGCGCAATGGGCGAGCAGTACTTC
TRBD2	TRBJ2-1	few	TRBV7-2	CASSLDSGEAREQFF	TGTGCCAGCAGCTTAGATAGCGGGGAGGCCCGGGAGCAGTTCTTC
TRBD1	TRBJ1-2	few	TRBV7-9	CASSLRGQGRPTNYGYTF	TGTGCCAGCAGCTTACGTGGACAGGGCCGCCCTACTAACTATGGCTACACCTTC
-	TRBJ1-6	-	TRBV10-3	CAISVEDPPLHF	TGTGCCATCAGTGTGGAGGATCCACCCCTCCACTTT
TRBD1	TRBJ2-7	many	TRBV29-1	CSVDPGGSHYEQYF	TGCAGCGTTGACCCAGGGGGCTCCCACTACGAGCAGTACTTC
-	TRBJ1-5	-	TRBV20-1	CSATRPRYFGQPQHF	TGCAGTGCTACGAGGCCTAGGTACTTTGGTCAGCCCCAGCATTTT
-	TRBJ1-2	many	TRBV7-8	CASSLVGGSRDGYTF	TGTGCCAGCAGCTTAGTAGGGGGGTCAAGGGATGGCTACACCTTC
-	TRBJ2-7	many	TRBV7-2	CASSLNAGQAYEQYF	TGTGCCAGCAGCTTAAATGCCGGACAAGCCTACGAGCAGTACTTC
-	TRBJ1-1	few	TRBV6-2/TRBV6-3	CASLIRVGTEAFF	TGTGCCAGCCTCATTAGGGTGGGAACTGAAGCTTTCTTT
-	TRBJ2-3	few	TRBV7-9	CASSSIQGSLVYF	TGTGCCAGCAGCTCGATCCAGGGATCTTTGGTGTATTTT
TRBD1	TRBJ2-3	-	TRBV5-1	CASSLGAGTVSSGTQYF	TGCGCCAGCAGCTTGGGGGCCGGGACAGTCAGCTCCGGTACGCAGTATTTT
-	TRBJ2-3	-	TRBV6-6	CASSYGGFRTDTQYF	TGTGCCAGCAGTTACGGGGGATTCCGCACAGATACGCAGTATTTT
-	TRBJ2-5	-	TRBV18	CASSPPRVETQYF	TGTGCCAGCTCACCACCCAGGGTGGAGACCCAGTACTTC
TRBD2	TRBJ2-1	many	TRBV20-1	CSAAGTSGRYNEQFF	TGCAGTGCTGCAGGGACTAGCGGGCGATACAATGAGCAGTTCTTC
-	TRBJ2-5	-	TRBV5-1	CASSLAAGEGETQYF	TGCGCCAGCAGCTTGGCGGCAGGGGAAGGGGAGACCCAGTACTTC
-	TRBJ2-3	few	TRBV6-1	CASRRTRSGGSTDTQYF	TGTGCCAGCAGGCGCACACGGTCCGGGGGAAGCACAGATACGCAGTATTTT
-	TRBJ2-7	few	TRBV28	CAIVNRDEGTYEQYF	TGTGCCATCGTAAACCGGGACGAGGGAACCTACGAGCAGTACTTC
-	TRBJ2-3	many	TRBV7-3	CASSHPGTDTQYF	TGTGCCAGCAGCCACCCTGGCACAGATACGCAGTATTTT
-	TRBJ2-3	-	TRBV20-1	CSARDFPLIGADTQYF	TGCAGTGCTAGAGATTTCCCCCTCATCGGCGCAGATACGCAGTATTTT
-	TRBJ2-7	many	TRBV7-9	CASSPTYSSYEQYF	TGTGCCAGCAGCCCGACGTACAGTTCCTACGAGCAGTACTTC
TRBD2	TRBJ2-1	-	TRBV29-1	CSVDGLAGSGEQFF	TGCAGCGTTGACGGGCTAGCGGGCTCGGGTGAGCAGTTCTTC
-	TRBJ2-4	few	TRBV7-9	CASSTGRGMHEQYF	TGTGCCAGCAGCACGGGACGGGGGATGCATGAGCAGTACTTC
TRBD2	TRBJ2-7	-	TRBV5-1	CANSPVGRGFSYEQYF	TGCGCCAACAGCCCCGTCGGGCGGGGGTTCTCCTACGAGCAGTACTTC
-	TRBJ1-5	-	TRBV20-1	CSASGELGGNQPQHF	TGCAGTGCTAGTGGGGAGTTAGGGGGCAATCAGCCCCAGCATTTT
TRBD1	TRBJ2-3	many	TRBV5-1	CASSLIFGDRGDTQYF	TGCGCCAGCAGCTTGATTTTTGGGGACAGGGGAGATACGCAGTATTTT
TRBD1	TRBJ2-3	few	TRBV2	CASSAGTDLSTDTQYF	TGTGCCAGCAGTGCCGGGACAGACCTAAGCACAGATACGCAGTATTTT
-	TRBJ2-1	many	TRBV24-1	CATSDHELDFYNEQFF	TGTGCCACCAGTGATCACGAACTTGACTTCTACAATGAGCAGTTCTTC
-	TRBJ2-3	many	TRBV28	CASRPEMGRYTDTQYF	TGTGCCAGCAGACCCGAGATGGGCCGCTACACAGATACGCAGTATTTT
-	TRBJ2-1	-	TRBV14	CASSPRIGQGPFNEQFF	TGTGCCAGCAGCCCCCGTATTGGACAAGGTCCTTTCAATGAGCAGTTCTTC
-	TRBJ2-7	many	TRBV4-2	CASSQDNRNYEQYF	TGTGCCAGCAGCCAAGACAACAGAAACTACGAGCAGTACTTC
-	TRBJ2-1	many	TRBV7-2	CASSLGVGQFF	TGTGCCAGCAGCTTAGGCGTAGGGCAGTTCTTC
TRBD1	TRBJ1-2	-	TRBV29-1	CSGGTDYGYTF	TGCAGCGGGGGGACAGACTATGGCTACACCTTC
-	TRBJ1-2	many	TRBV12-3/TRBV12-4	CASTRDRFNYGYTF	TGTGCCAGCACACGGGACCGATTTAACTATGGCTACACCTTC
-	TRBJ2-1	many	TRBV6-6	CASSYTGGQASLNEQFF	TGTGCCAGCAGTTACACGGGGGGACAGGCCTCTCTCAATGAGCAGTTCTTC
-	TRBJ2-7	-	TRBV20-1	CSAGVSSTIGGEQYF	TGCAGTGCTGGGGTATCTAGTACTATCGGCGGGGAGCAGTACTTC
-	TRBJ2-7	-	TRBV19	CASSIGVGGAYEQYF	TGTGCCAGTAGTATCGGGGTTGGAGGTGCCTACGAGCAGTACTTC
TRBD2	TRBJ2-5	-	TRBV7-8	CASSTGGHVETQYF	TGTGCCAGCAGTACGGGGGGGCATGTAGAGACCCAGTACTTC
TRBD1	TRBJ1-5	many	TRBV12-3/TRBV12-4	CASSFRAGGQPQHF	TGTGCCAGCAGTTTTAGGGCAGGGGGACAGCCCCAGCATTTT
TRBD1	TRBJ2-7	many	TRBV20-1	CSASTGGSYEQYF	TGCAGTGCATCGACAGGGGGCTCCTACGAGCAGTACTTC
-	TRBJ2-7	many	TRBV5-1	CASSNPSDEQYF	TGCGCCAGCAGCAACCCCTCCGACGAGCAGTACTTC